What follows are 7 T cell receptor beta chains derived from one specimen sequenced in a study of CD8 T cells in Susac syndrome (dated by TCRdb to the late 2010s). The library relied on the immunoSEQ multiplex PCR assay. RNA was extracted using the RNeasy kit, and about 0.45 to 1 ug of the RNA was reverse transcribed with random hexamers. The public reads were run again by TCRdb, first through fastp at Q25 and then through MiXCR, and only productive beta chains were kept. CDR3 protein duplicates are merged, each entry listing the most common genes and DNA. The table for this sample lists some 300,000 distinct CDR3 sequences; around 89% of them were counted only once. The ten largest clones take up roughly 0.2% of the sample. Material: CD8+ T cells from PBMCs. All receptors come from a human donor with multiple sclerosis.

The chain combines TRBV7-2 with TRBJ2-1; unclear D gene. Germline V gives CDR1 SGHTA, CDR2 FQGNSA. Trimming pared 1 base from V and 10 bases from J, leaving 17 bases between. The CDR3 totals 15 residues. CDR3 sequence: CASSLVGRYLKEQFF. The CDR3 DNA reads as TGTGCCAGCAGCTTAGTAGGCAGGTACCTAAAGGAGCAGTTCTTC.

This clonotype appeared once. This chain links TRBV4-2 with TRBJ2-7; 9 bases agree with TRBD1. The CDR3 contains 16 residues. V dropped 3 bases and J dropped 3; count of bases not matched to a gene: 9. Germline V gives CDR1 LGHNA, CDR2 YNFKEQ. CDR3 in amino acids: CASSHPPGQGDYEQYF. CDR3 nucleotide sequence: TGTGCCAGCAGCCACCCCCCGGGACAGGGTGACTACGAGCAGTACTTC.

The CDR3 region is CSARAGRESDTQYF. The CDR3 DNA reads as TGCAGTGCTAGAGCTGGCAGGGAGTCAGATACGCAGTATTTT. The chain couples TRBV20-1 to TRBJ2-3; TRBD1 or TRBD2 may be the D gene (5 bases each). CDR1 is DFQATT, CDR2 SNEGSKA, per germline (reference sequence). V was pared by 1 base and J by 4 bases, with 12 bases between. This CDR3 contains 14 residues.

This rearrangement joins TRBV6-2 or TRBV6-3 to TRBJ2-3, with 12 bases identical to TRBD2. V shed 5 bases and J 2 bases; nucleotides not matched to a gene: 5. This CDR3 has 16 residues. Germline assignment: CDR1 MNHEY and CDR2 SVGEGT. CDR3 protein: CASSKLAGGLTDTQYF. The CDR3 DNA reads as TGTGCCAGCAGTAAGCTAGCGGGGGGGCTCACAGATACGCAGTATTTT.

The chain links TRBV29-1 to TRBJ1-5; the D is unclear. Germline assignment: CDR1 SQVTM and CDR2 ANQGSEA. CDR3 length: 12 amino acids. Trimming shortened V by 3 bases and J by 9 bases, and 12 bases separated the two germline ends. This CDR3 is CSVDLPNGPQHF. The CDR3 bases are TGCAGCGTTGATCTCCCCAATGGGCCCCAGCATTTT.

V is TRBV12-3 or TRBV12-4 and J is TRBJ2-6; no clear D gene. V gave up 3 bases and J gave up 1 base, with 13 bases separating them. CDR3 length equals 17 residues. CDR3 nucleotide sequence: TGTGCCAGCAGTTTGGGGATGGTTATATCTGGGGCCAACGTCCTGACTTTC. This sequence encodes CASSLGMVISGANVLTF.

The chain is built from TRBV12-3 or TRBV12-4 and TRBJ2-7; no firm D call. Trimming took 4 bases from V and 2 from J, leaving 6 bases between them. The CDR3 spans 12 residues. CDR3 sequence: CASSYVPYEQYF. The CDR3 DNA reads TGTGCCAGCAGTTACGTTCCCTACGAGCAGTACTTC.